This T cell receptor (beta chain) derives from a study of PD-1 blockade in classical Hodgkin lymphoma. Whole-study context: Each patient was given nivolumab 3 mg/kg through a vein every 2 weeks.

Germline CDR1 is MDHEN and CDR2 is SYDVKM. V dropped 6 bases and J dropped 0; count of bases not matched to a gene: 2. CDR3 length: 15 amino acids. Study-wide results and caveats: CD8+ TCR diversity did not rise significantly by C4D1, unlike CD4+. Patients starting nivolumab under 1 year after ASCT were excluded.

The time point denotes: cycle 4 day 1 (C4D1), after 6 weeks of nivolumab. Each patient relapsed following autologous stem cell transplantation, and prior brentuximab vedotin exposure differed. Starting with thawed PBMCs, CD4+ T cells were purified by magnetic negative selection. For this clone: Its target is not known.

The table came from immunoSEQ multiplex PCR; TCRdb's copy has only in-frame clones and leaves some out. The sample consists of 30,000 to 40,000 clones, approximately 90% of them appearing once. The specimen was CD4+ T cells from blood, collected before the fourth cycle of nivolumab. The TCR was taken from a human donor with classical Hodgkin lymphoma. V is TRBV28 and J is TRBJ2-6; 7 positions agree with TRBD2. The CDR3 reads CASRGGSSGANVLTF. CDR3 sequence (DNA): TGTGCCAGCAGGGGGGGGAGCTCTGGGGCCAACGTCCTGACTTTC.